The present T cell receptor beta chain was sequenced within a study of post-analysis software for immune sequencing data. Carried by the TCR beta cDNA libraries were unique molecular identifiers. TCRdb ran MiXCR on the PCR reads and lists one entry per CDR3 protein. The sample records about 160,000 distinct CDR3 sequences, about 37% being singletons. CDR1 is SEHNR, CDR2 FQNEAQ, per germline (reference sequence). The CDR3 totals 14 residues. V dropped 5 bases and J dropped 4 bases, with 12 bases sitting between them. The sequenced sample was blood, obtained after autologous hematopoietic stem cell transplantation. The clonotype originates from a girl aged 10-17 years with multiple sclerosis. The chain employs TRBV7-9 and TRBJ2-1; maybe TRBD2 (6 bases). DNA of the CDR3: TGTGCCAGCAGCCTCCTGGGGGGTTACAATGAGCAGTTCTTC. Protein sequence: CASSLLGGYNEQFF.